This TCR beta chain was captured by sequencing in a study of blood T cell repertoires in COVID-19. The repertoire was sequenced with immunoSEQ multiplex PCR; TCRdb's copy has only in-frame clones and lacks some. The repertoire holds under 200,000 clones, with around 80% as singletons. CDR3 length: 14 amino acids. Looked up from germline, CDR1 is MNHEY and CDR2 is SVGAGI. Trimming removed 6 bases from V and 6 bases from J, with 15 bases in between. There are a few counts of this clone. Sample: peripheral blood. The receptor comes from a man in his 70s with active or convalescent COVID-19. The chain recombines TRBV6-5 with TRBJ1-5, with a weak D call TRBD1 (6 bases). DNA for the CDR3: TGTGCCAGCAGAACACAGGGTGGAGGTCAGCCCCAGCATTTT. Its protein is CASRTQGGGQPQHF.